This T cell receptor (beta chain) appears in the sequencing data of a study of CD8+ T cells in alopecia areata. General study results and limits: It was observed that many expanded lesional clones persisted in scalp and blood during tofacitinib.

Sequencing relied on a cDNA template that was reverse transcribed from extracted RNA. Libraries were prepared by immunoSEQ multiplex PCR; TCRdb keeps only in-frame clonotypes and omits some of them. The sample has more than 200,000 clones, approximately 72% seen once. Sample treatment: oral pan-JAK inhibitor, 5-10 mg twice daily. Germline assignment: CDR1 SGHTA and CDR2 FQGNSA. V lost 5 bases and J 0 bases, leaving 12 bases between the germline ends. The CDR3 covers 15 residues. Comments on this clone: Its antigen remains unidentified.

The V call is TRBV7-2, the J call TRBJ2-3, with D uncertain. Sequencing used CD4+ T cells sorted from blood, obtained at approximately week 42, from a patient treated with tofacitinib. This clonotype was sampled from a human donor with alopecia areata. Written as DNA, the CDR3 is TGTGCCAGCAGCCCCTGGACGGTTAGCACAGATACGCAGTATTTT. Amino acid sequence: CASSPWTVSTDTQYF.